The entry below gives a single T cell receptor beta chain sequence along with its context. TCRdb's table, derived via immunoSEQ multiplex PCR, lists solely in-frame clones and lacks some. The sample gives about 7,100 clones, about 82% of which show up once; approximately 9.9% is in the top ten. The source of the sample is a study of somatic mutations in cytotoxic T cells in rheumatoid arthritis. The CDR3 covers 16 residues. CDR1 is MDHEN, CDR2 SYDVKM, per germline. Trimming at V came to 6 bases and at J to 5 bases, leaving 13 bases not matched to a gene. The TCR originated in an adult with rheumatoid arthritis. Sequencing was done on a sample of CD8+ T cells sorted from blood. The chain has TRBV28 and TRBJ2-1; 7 nucleotides align to TRBD1. The CDR3 sequence: CASRKNPGQPDNEQFF. CDR3 DNA: TGTGCCAGCAGGAAGAACCCGGGACAGCCGGACAATGAGCAGTTCTTC.